This T cell receptor (beta chain) was recorded in a study of spatial heterogeneity in lung cancer (dated by TCRdb to 2018 to 2020). Turning to the overall study: Beta-chain transcripts were consistently detected in greater numbers than alpha-chain transcripts, which likely reflected higher beta-chain transcript abundance. TCR transcript counts in tumor regions correlated strongly with a T cell transcriptional module score from matched bulk RNA-seq. The study quantitatively compared TCR alpha and beta repertoires across multiple tumor regions, matched nontumor lung and blood in non-small cell lung cancer. In the raw uncorrected reads, each unique combination of TCR and UMI appeared on average more than ten times. At surgery, both alpha and beta chains were TCR-sequenced in 220 tumor regions, about 64 matched nontumor lung samples and a few dozen PBMC samples. TCR repertoire features were related to nonsynonymous mutation counts determined by whole-exome sequencing of tumor tissue.

Receptors were amplified or captured by 5' RACE. Data came from a NextSeq 500. The TCR library protocol attached a unique molecular identifier to each TCR cDNA molecule to allow correction of PCR and sequencing errors. The published analysis was carried out like this. TCR identification, UMI-based error correction and CDR3 extraction were all carried out with Decombinator tools. TCRs above a frequency of 2 per 1,000, corresponding to the top 1% of the tumor frequency distribution, were defined as expanded. Expanded tumor TCRs statistically deemed absent (corrected P<0.05) from at least one tumor region were classed as regional, and all other expanded tumor TCRs were classed as ubiquitous. Renyi diversity was calculated using the R vegan package after each repertoire was subsampled 100 times to 5,000 TCRs. To build CDR3 similarity networks, amino acid triplet string-kernel similarity was used, and CDR3s were connected when their pairwise similarity was above 0.82. The public sequencing data were trimmed at Q25 with fastp and processed into clonotypes with MiXCR by TCRdb, which kept only in-frame beta chains. Rows are unified per CDR3 protein, each entry keeping the most common DNA and genes. The V and J calls, along with clone size, are taken from TCRdb and not from the paper's own processing. A total of more than 10,000 distinct CDR3 sequences appear in this sample, roughly 5.6% of them only once. Clones ranked in the top ten supply 11% of the sample.

Overall results and qualifications from the work: TCR-seq was estimated to cover only roughly 7% of tumor T cells for alpha chains and roughly 12% for beta chains. Counts of ubiquitous and regional expanded TCRs were found to correlate with counts of ubiquitous and regional nonsynonymous mutations, respectively. The number of expanded intratumoral alpha and beta TCRs correlated with the tumor nonsynonymous mutation count. Confirming at a functional level the hypothesis that regional TCRs recognize regional mutations was considered to require additional single-cell paired TCR alpha and beta sequencing.

This clonotype was counted at least ten times. What this receptor recognizes is not known. One base away there is no much larger clone; base qualities are not given. This beta chain slipped into a library made for alpha chains as a stray read, so its size is not meaningful. Per the publication, the time point label means: sample taken at primary tumor resection. The donors were some 76 patients from the lung TRACERx cohort who had early-stage, untreated non-small cell lung cancer. TCR sequencing used whole RNA extracted from tumor and nontumor lung tissue, or from cryopreserved PBMC samples, without cell sorting. Only patients for whom sufficient RNA was available from at least two tumor regions were selected for TCR sequencing. A lung pathologist reviewed the tumor and adjacent nontumor lung specimens before the specimens were selected. The receptor was derived from a female donor with early-stage non-small cell lung cancer. The input for sequencing was lung tumor tissue, taken at surgery.

The CDR3 reads CASLNGDTYEQYF. The nucleotide sequence is TGTGCCAGCCTCAACGGGGACACCTACGAGCAGTACTTC. The receptor chain draws on TRBV28 and TRBJ2-7, and the D gene may be TRBD1, 6 bases matching. The CDR3, from cysteine to phenylalanine, totals 13 residues. The DNA shown is the 39-base CDR3, in frame from base 1. The trim is 8 bases for V and 2 bases for J, with a gap of 13 bases between the germline ends. CDR1 and CDR2, looked up from the germline V gene, are MDHEN and SYDVKM.